The 30 T cell receptor beta chains listed next were all sequenced from one sample in a study of blood T cell repertoires in COVID-19 (dated by TCRdb to 2020 to 2022). Library construction relied on the immunoSEQ multiplex PCR assay. Here the immuneACCESS table is served through TCRdb, limited to in-frame sequences with V and J called. Missing clones are a known gap in these copies; in checked studies unresolved V genes cover under half, and the rest lacks a known reason. For this sample there are roughly 220,000 clones; 75% to 85% appear just once. The ten largest clones take up approximately 8.4% of the sample. Sequences were obtained from peripheral blood. Receptor source: an elderly woman with COVID-19, enrolled during active disease.

This chain uses TRBV3-1 (or the pseudogene TRBV3-2) with TRBJ2-5, with TRBD1 matching 7 bases. CDR3 size: 12 residues. The germline V gene encodes CDR1 LGHDT and CDR2 YNNKEL (reference sequence). The V segment lost 6 bases and the J segment 6 bases; nucleotides outside the gene matches: 4. CDR3 residues: CASRYRGQTQYF. The CDR3 nucleotides are TGTGCCAGCAGGTACAGGGGACAGACCCAGTACTTC.

This clone showed up just once. The gene calls are TRBV29-1 and TRBJ2-2; 11 positions match TRBD2. Germline assignment: CDR1 SQVTM and CDR2 ANQGSEA. CDR3 length: 16 residues. Trimming at V came to 6 bases and at J to 2 bases, leaving 8 bases not matched to a gene. CDR3 sequence reads: CSVGGGTSGNTGELFF. CDR3 bases: TGCAGCGTGGGGGGTGGGACTAGCGGAAACACCGGGGAGCTGTTTTTT.

This chain uses TRBV6-6 with TRBJ1-1; TRBD1 agrees at 10 bases. This CDR3 is 16 amino acids long. Per germline, CDR1 MNHNY and CDR2 SVGAGI (reference sequence). The V segment lost 5 bases and the J segment 1 base; nucleotides outside the gene matches: 7. This CDR3 reads CASSPRTGGRNTEAFF. The CDR3 coding sequence is TGTGCCAGCAGTCCTCGGACAGGGGGAAGGAACACTGAAGCTTTCTTT.

This clone was recorded once. This chain joins TRBV30 and TRBJ1-4, with TRBD1 as a possible D gene (6 bases). Germline assignment: CDR1 GTSNPN and CDR2 SVGIG (reference sequence). The CDR3 length is 16 residues. V gave up 0 bases and J gave up 6 bases, with 17 bases separating them. The CDR3 region has the DNA TGTGCCTGGAGTGTACGCCACAGGAGGACAGATGAAAAACTGTTTTTT. This encodes CAWSVRHRRTDEKLFF.

V is TRBV30 and J is TRBJ2-7, with D perhaps matching TRBD2 (5 bases). The length of the CDR3 is 13 residues. V lost 0 bases, J lost 4 bases, and 10 bases lay in between. Germline values: CDR1 GTSNPN, CDR2 SVGIG (reference sequence). For the CDR3, the DNA is TGTGCCTGGAGTGTACCGGGGTTATACGAGCAGTACTTC. This gives the protein CAWSVPGLYEQYF. Filled out from reference TRBV30 and TRBJ2-7, the complete variable domain reads SQTIHQWPATLVQPVGSPLSLECTVEGTSNPNLYWYRQAAGRGLQLLFYSVGIGQISSEVPQNLSASRPQDRQFILSSKKLLLSDSGFYLCAWSVPGLYEQYFGPGTRLTVT.

The rearrangement uses TRBV28 and TRBJ2-1; 13 positions match TRBD2. Germline CDR1 and CDR2: MDHEN and SYDVKM. CDR3 length: 15 residues. V shed 5 bases and J 6 bases; nucleotides not matched to a gene: 4. The DNA for the CDR3 is TGTGCCAGCAGTCGGACTAGCGGGAGTATCAATGAGCAGTTCTTC. Its translation is CASSRTSGSINEQFF. Combining the CDR3 with reference TRBV28 and TRBJ2-1 gives the whole variable domain DVKVTQSSRYLVKRTGEKVFLECVQDMDHENMFWYRQDPGLGLRLIYFSYDVKMKEKGDIPEGYSVSREKKERFSLILESASTNQTSMYLCASSRTSGSINEQFFGPGTRLTVL.

The chain is built from TRBV5-1 and TRBJ1-4; TRBD1 aligns across 7 bases. This CDR3 has 14 amino acids. Trimming removed 3 bases from V and 7 bases from J; junction bases left unmatched: 6. Germline V CDR1 and CDR2: SGHRS, YFSETQ. The CDR3 spells CASSSPGQAEKLFF. The CDR3 nucleotides are TGCGCCAGCAGCTCCCCTGGACAGGCTGAAAAACTGTTTTTT.

V and J are TRBV7-2 and TRBJ2-3, with D possibly TRBD1 on 6 matching bases. The CDR3 loop spans 16 amino acids. CDR1 and CDR2 from the germline V gene are SGHTA and FQGNSA. V lost 1 base to trimming and J lost 4 bases, with 15 bases between them. The CDR3, as DNA: TGTGCCAGCAGCTTAGTCACAGGGTTGGCGGCAGATACGCAGTATTTT. As protein: CASSLVTGLAADTQYF. Filled out from reference TRBV7-2 and TRBJ2-3, the complete variable domain reads GAGVSQSPSNKVTEKGKDVELRCDPISGHTALYWYRQSLGQGLEFLIYFQGNSAPDKSGLPSDRFSAERTGGSVSTLTIQRTQQEDSAVYLCASSLVTGLAADTQYFGPGTRLTVL.

In regard to this clone: This sample includes further DNA sequences coding for the same CDR3. The chain couples TRBV3-1 (or the pseudogene TRBV3-2) to TRBJ2-2, with 7 bases lining up with TRBD2. Germline V CDR1 and CDR2: LGHDT, YNNKEL (reference sequence). The CDR3 totals 16 residues. V lost 4 bases to trimming and J lost 3 bases; unmatched junction nucleotides: 8. This CDR3 is CASSPSGRGDTGELFF. The CDR3 nucleotides read TGTGCCAGCAGCCCCAGCGGCCGGGGGGACACCGGGGAGCTGTTTTTT.

V usage is TRBV2 and J usage is TRBJ2-1, with 7 nucleotides matching TRBD1. Losses at the gene ends were 7 bases for V and 2 bases for J; bases not matched to a gene: 5. Germline lookup yields CDR1 SNHLY and CDR2 FYNNEI. This CDR3 has 14 residues. CDR3 bases: TGTGCCAGCAATCTACAGGGGACCTACAATGAGCAGTTCTTC. Its protein product is CASNLQGTYNEQFF.

This clone was observed a few times. J is TRBJ2-3 and V is TRBV10-1; the match to TRBD2 covers 8 bases. The V and J ends lost 0 bases and 3 bases, in that order; junction bases with no gene match: 2. Germline CDR1 WNHNN, CDR2 SYGVQD (reference sequence). The CDR3 spans 15 residues. This chain's CDR3 is CASSESGTRTDTQYF. DNA of the CDR3: TGCGCCAGCAGTGAGTCAGGGACTAGGACAGATACGCAGTATTTT.

This clone was counted only a few times. The genes are TRBV20-1 and TRBJ1-4; TRBD1 matches at 7 bases. J lost 0 bases, V lost 3 bases, and 4 bases had no gene match. CDR3 length: 15 amino acids. Germline lookup yields CDR1 DFQATT and CDR2 SNEGSKA (reference sequence). CDR3 DNA: TGCAGTGCTAGTACCCAGGGGGCAACTAATGAAAAACTGTTTTTT. Its protein product is CSASTQGATNEKLFF.

The chain recombines TRBV24-1 with TRBJ1-2; D is uncertain. In germline, CDR1 is KGHDR, CDR2 SFDVKD. CDR3 length: 13 residues. The V end lost 4 bases, the J end lost 2 bases, and 7 bases lay between the germline ends. The CDR3 DNA sequence: TGTGCCACCAGTGACTCCGTCAACTATGGCTACACCTTC. Translation: CATSDSVNYGYTF.

The chain joins TRBV7-3 to TRBJ1-1; TRBD1 aligns across 8 bases. Germline V gene data show CDR1 as SGHTA and CDR2 as FQGTGA. The V and J ends lost 0 bases and 1 base, in that order; junction bases with no gene match: 1. The CDR3 length is 15 residues. The CDR3 sequence: CASSLTGQANTEAFF. The CDR3 DNA follows: TGTGCCAGCAGCTTAACGGGACAGGCGAACACTGAAGCTTTCTTT.

The rearrangement uses TRBV4-1 and TRBJ2-1; 7 positions agree with TRBD1. V lost 1 base to trimming and J lost 0 bases; unmatched junction nucleotides: 6. Germline loops: CDR1 MGHRA, CDR2 YSYEKL. This CDR3 contains 17 residues. DNA for the CDR3: TGCGCCAGCAGCCAAGGGATGGACAGGAGCTCCTACAATGAGCAGTTCTTC. Amino acid sequence: CASSQGMDRSSYNEQFF.

The gene calls are TRBV10-3 and TRBJ1-1, with D unclear. CDR3 length: 14 amino acids. V lost 1 base and J 4 bases, leaving 10 bases between the germline ends. Germline CDR1 reads ENHRY; CDR2 reads SYGVKD. CDR3 in amino acids: CAISEFVTTTEAFF. In nucleotides, the CDR3 is TGTGCCATCAGTGAGTTTGTCACTACCACTGAAGCTTTCTTT.

This chain uses TRBV19 with TRBJ2-3, with 7 bases identical to TRBD1. This CDR3 region has 14 residues. Looked up from germline, CDR1 is LNHDA and CDR2 is SQIVND (reference sequence). Losses at the gene ends were 7 bases for V and 4 bases for J; bases not matched to a gene: 8. The CDR3 loop reads CASKGGQAPDTQYF. DNA for the CDR3: TGTGCCAGTAAAGGGGGCCAGGCCCCAGATACGCAGTATTTT.

This clone was detected a few times. This sequence joins TRBV6-6 and TRBJ1-2, with D perhaps TRBD1 (6 bases). Trimming removed 6 bases at V and 8 bases at J, with 19 bases between. The CDR3 has 14 amino acids. Germline V gene sequence: CDR1 MNHNY, CDR2 SVGAGI (reference sequence). The CDR3 coding sequence is TGTGCCAGCAGCCGGTTCGACAGGACCGGGGGCTACACCTTC. Translated, it gives CASSRFDRTGGYTF.

Note on this clone: A junction boundary mismatches the germline segment, possibly from a read error. The J gene is TRBJ1-2, the V gene TRBV2, with 7 bases fitting TRBD1. Germline V gives CDR1 SNHLY, CDR2 FYNNEI. The CDR3 sequence is 13 residues long. CDR3 sequence reads: CASGDRVSSGYTF. The CDR3 coding sequence is TGTGCCAGCGGTGACAGGGTGTCGAGTGGCTACACCTTC. The whole variable domain, filled in from reference TRBV2 and TRBJ1-2, reads EPEVTQTPSHQVTQMGQEVILRCVPISNHLYFYWYRQILGQKVEFLVSFYNNEISEKSEIFDDQFSVERPDGSNFTLKIRSTKLEDSAMYFCASGDRVSSGYTFGSGTRLTVV.

The gene calls are TRBV3-1 (or the pseudogene TRBV3-2) and TRBJ1-2; unclear D gene. The V end lost 1 base, the J end lost 8 bases, and 11 bases lay between the germline ends. Germline-derived CDR1 and CDR2 are LGHDT and YNNKEL (reference sequence). The CDR3 consists of 13 residues. The CDR3 DNA reads as TGTGCCAGCAGCCAAGTATACGTCGCGGGCTACACCTTC. Protein: CASSQVYVAGYTF.

The rearrangement joins TRBV7-9 to TRBJ1-1; 9 nucleotides align to TRBD1. CDR1 is SEHNR, CDR2 FQNEAQ, per germline (reference sequence). CDR3 size: 14 residues. After removal of 8 bases from V and 4 bases from J, the junction contained 8 bases not matched to a gene. This CDR3 is CASLDTGGSTEAFF. The CDR3 coding sequence is TGTGCCAGCTTAGATACAGGGGGCTCCACTGAAGCTTTCTTT. The variable domain in full, with the rest retrieved from reference TRBV7-9 and TRBJ1-1, is DTGVSQNPRHKITKRGQNVTFRCDPISEHNRLYWYRQTLGQGPEFLTYFQNEAQLEKSRLLSDRFSAERPKGSFSTLEIQRTEQGDSAMYLCASLDTGGSTEAFFGQGTRLTVV.

The chain has TRBV5-1 and TRBJ1-2, with TRBD1 matching over 7 bases. The CDR3 covers 15 residues. Germline CDR1 SGHRS, CDR2 YFSETQ. The trim removed 0 bases at V and 8 bases at J, leaving 10 bases unmatched. The CDR3 coding sequence is TGCGCCAGCAGCTTGGCCATAGGTAGGGGGCAAGGCTACACCTTC. Translating it yields CASSLAIGRGQGYTF.

The chain recombines TRBV30 with TRBJ2-7; 10 bases fit TRBD1. This CDR3 spans 12 amino acids. V lost 4 bases, J lost 5 bases, and 2 bases stayed unmatched. CDR1 is GTSNPN and CDR2 is SVGIG in the germline V gene (reference sequence). CDR3 DNA sequence: TGTGCCTGGACCGGACAGGGGGACGAGCAGTACTTC. Protein sequence: CAWTGQGDEQYF.

The gene calls are TRBV4-1 and TRBJ2-3, with D possibly being TRBD1 (6 bases). The CDR3 has 16 amino acids. V lost 3 bases to trimming and J lost 1 base, with 14 bases between them. Germline V lookup: CDR1 MGHRA, CDR2 YSYEKL. DNA of the CDR3: TGCGCCAGCAGCCACCCAGGGACAACCCGCACAGATACGCAGTATTTT. Protein sequence: CASSHPGTTRTDTQYF.

This clone has a single count. This sequence joins TRBV6-5 and TRBJ2-7; 7 nucleotides align to TRBD1. Per germline, CDR1 MNHEY and CDR2 SVGAGI. The V segment lost 8 bases and the J segment 6 bases; nucleotides outside the gene matches: 13. The length of the CDR3 is 14 residues. The CDR3 nucleotides are TGTGCCAGCCATAAACCGGGCGCAGGGGGCGAGCAGTACTTC. Protein product: CASHKPGAGGEQYF.

This clone was seen once. The chain has TRBV7-2 and TRBJ1-2; 8 nucleotides line up with TRBD1. This CDR3 spans 13 amino acids. CDR1 SGHTA and CDR2 FQGNSA come from the germline V gene. J was trimmed by 8 bases and V by 0 bases; bases with no gene match: 2. The CDR3 here is CASSLAGTGGYTF. The CDR3 DNA is TGTGCCAGCAGCTTAGCAGGGACAGGAGGCTACACCTTC.

This chain links TRBV7-2 with TRBJ1-5; D is unclear. This CDR3 is built from 15 residues. Looked up from germline, CDR1 is SGHTA and CDR2 is FQGNSA. V was trimmed by 3 bases and J by 2 bases, leaving 11 bases between them. The CDR3 is CASSLDGLGNQPQHF. The CDR3 region has the DNA TGTGCCAGCAGCTTGGACGGACTTGGCAATCAGCCCCAGCATTTT.

The chain combines TRBV7-3 with TRBJ2-1, with 10 bases identical to TRBD2. Germline values: CDR1 SGHTA, CDR2 FQGTGA. The junction had 9 bases not matched to a gene; V was cut back by 1 base and J by 12 bases. The CDR3 spans 15 residues. The CDR3 here is CASSLSPLAGVPQFF. CDR3 sequence (DNA): TGTGCCAGCAGCTTAAGTCCGCTAGCGGGAGTTCCGCAGTTCTTC. Drawing the rest from reference TRBV7-3 and TRBJ2-1, the complete variable domain is GAGVSQTPSNKVTEKGKYVELRCDPISGHTALYWYRQSLGQGPEFLIYFQGTGAADDSGLPNDRFFAVRPEGSVSTLKIQRTERGDSAVYLCASSLSPLAGVPQFFGPGTRLTVL.

The table lists this clone with a count of one. V and J are TRBV9 and TRBJ2-7, with no clear D. V was clipped by 0 bases and J by 0 bases, with 4 bases between them. Germline CDR1 and CDR2: SGDLS and YYNGEE. This CDR3 has 13 residues. The CDR3, as DNA: TGTGCCAGCAGCGTAGCCAGCTCCTACGAGCAGTACTTC. This sequence encodes CASSVASSYEQYF.

The chain joins TRBV5-1 to TRBJ2-2; 11 nucleotides agree with TRBD1. This CDR3 spans 15 amino acids. Per the germline V gene, CDR1 is SGHRS and CDR2 is YFSETQ. J gave up 6 bases and V 1 base, and 2 bases lay outside the gene matches. The CDR3 DNA reads as TGCGCCAGCAGCTTGCCGGACAGGGGGCCCGGGGAGCTGTTTTTT. Translated, it gives CASSLPDRGPGELFF.